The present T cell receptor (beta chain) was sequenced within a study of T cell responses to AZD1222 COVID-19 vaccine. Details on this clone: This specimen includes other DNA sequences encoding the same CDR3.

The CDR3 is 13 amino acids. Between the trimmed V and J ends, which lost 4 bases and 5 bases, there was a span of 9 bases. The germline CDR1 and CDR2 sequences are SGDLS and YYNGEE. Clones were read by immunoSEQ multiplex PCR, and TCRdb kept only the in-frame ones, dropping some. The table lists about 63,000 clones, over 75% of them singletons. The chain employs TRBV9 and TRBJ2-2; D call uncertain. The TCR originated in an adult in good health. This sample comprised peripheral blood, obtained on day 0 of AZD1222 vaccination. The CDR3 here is CASSPSITGELFF. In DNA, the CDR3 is TGTGCCAGCAGCCCCTCGATTACCGGGGAGCTGTTTTTT.